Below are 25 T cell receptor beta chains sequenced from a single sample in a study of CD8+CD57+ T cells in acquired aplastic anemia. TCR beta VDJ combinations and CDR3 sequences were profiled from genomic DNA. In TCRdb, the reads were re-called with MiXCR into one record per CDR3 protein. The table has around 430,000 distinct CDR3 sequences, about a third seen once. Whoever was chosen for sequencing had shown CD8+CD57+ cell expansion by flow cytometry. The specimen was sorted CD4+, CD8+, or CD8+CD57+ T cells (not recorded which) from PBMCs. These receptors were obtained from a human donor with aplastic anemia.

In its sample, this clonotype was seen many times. Written as DNA, the CDR3 is TGCAGCGTTGAACCCCAAGGACAGAGAGTCTATGGCTACACCTTC. Its translation is CSVEPQGQRVYGYTF. The chain links TRBV29-1 to TRBJ1-2; possible D gene TRBD1, 6 bases. The germline CDR1 and CDR2 sequences are SQVTM and ANQGSEA. The CDR3 runs to 15 residues. V lost 2 bases to trimming and J lost 4 bases, with 17 bases between them.

The CDR3: CAWGDGYEQYF. DNA of the CDR3: TGTGCCTGGGGTGACGGTTACGAGCAGTACTTC. The chain uses TRBV30 and TRBJ2-7; D not certain. Per germline, CDR1 GTSNPN and CDR2 SVGIG (reference sequence). This CDR3 comprises 11 residues. The V gene lost 5 bases and the J gene lost 4 bases, with 9 bases spanning the gap.

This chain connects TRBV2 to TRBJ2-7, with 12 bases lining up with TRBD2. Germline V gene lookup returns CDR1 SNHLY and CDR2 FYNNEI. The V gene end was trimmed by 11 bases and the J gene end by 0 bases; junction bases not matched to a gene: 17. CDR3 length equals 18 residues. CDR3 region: CAWSLRSGTSGHSYEQYF. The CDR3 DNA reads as TGTGCCTGGAGCCTAAGATCCGGGACTAGCGGGCACTCCTACGAGCAGTACTTC. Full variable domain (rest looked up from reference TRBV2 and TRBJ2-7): EPEVTQTPSHQVTQMGQEVILRCVPISNHLYFYWYRQILGQKVEFLVSFYNNEISEKSEIFDDQFSVERPDGSNFTLKIRSTKLEDSAMYFCAWSLRSGTSGHSYEQYFGPGTRLTVT.

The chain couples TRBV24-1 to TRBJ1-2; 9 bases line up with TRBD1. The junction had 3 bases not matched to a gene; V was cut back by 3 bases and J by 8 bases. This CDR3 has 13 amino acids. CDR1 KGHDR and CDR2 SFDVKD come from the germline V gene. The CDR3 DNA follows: TGTGCCACCAGTGATCCGGGGACAGGGGGCTACACCTTC. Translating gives CATSDPGTGGYTF.

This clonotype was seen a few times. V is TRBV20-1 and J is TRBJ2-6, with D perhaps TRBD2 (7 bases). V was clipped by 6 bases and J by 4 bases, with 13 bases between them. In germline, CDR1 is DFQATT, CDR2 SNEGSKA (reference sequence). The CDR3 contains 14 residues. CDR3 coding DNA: TGCAGTGCCACGGGGGGCAACGGGGCCAACGTCCTGACTTTC. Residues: CSATGGNGANVLTF.

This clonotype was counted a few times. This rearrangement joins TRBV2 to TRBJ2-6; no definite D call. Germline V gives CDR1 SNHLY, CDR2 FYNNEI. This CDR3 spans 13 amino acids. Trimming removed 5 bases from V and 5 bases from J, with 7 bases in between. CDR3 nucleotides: TGTGCCAGCAGTATAGACAGGGCCAACGTCCTGACTTTC. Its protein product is CASSIDRANVLTF.

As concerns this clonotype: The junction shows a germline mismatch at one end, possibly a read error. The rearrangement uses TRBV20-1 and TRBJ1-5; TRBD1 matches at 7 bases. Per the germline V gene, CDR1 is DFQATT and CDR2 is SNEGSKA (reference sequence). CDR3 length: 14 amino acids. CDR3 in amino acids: CRASRGGTGQPQHF. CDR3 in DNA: TGCCGTGCTAGTCGAGGGGGCACGGGACAGCCCCAGCATTTT.

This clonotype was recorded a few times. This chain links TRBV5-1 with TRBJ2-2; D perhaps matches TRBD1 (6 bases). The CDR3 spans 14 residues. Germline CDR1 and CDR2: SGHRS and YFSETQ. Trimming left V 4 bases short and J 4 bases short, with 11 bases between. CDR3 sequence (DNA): TGCGCCAGCAGCCCGGACAGCTCCACCGGGGAGCTGTTTTTT. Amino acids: CASSPDSSTGELFF.

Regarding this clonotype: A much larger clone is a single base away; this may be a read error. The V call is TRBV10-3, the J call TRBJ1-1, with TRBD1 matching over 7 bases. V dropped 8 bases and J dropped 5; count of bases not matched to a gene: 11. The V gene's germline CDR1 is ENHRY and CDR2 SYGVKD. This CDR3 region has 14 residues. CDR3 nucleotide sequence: TGTGCCATCGGTGCGGTAAGGGGGCCAACTGAAGCTTTCTTT. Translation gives CAIGAVRGPTEAFF.

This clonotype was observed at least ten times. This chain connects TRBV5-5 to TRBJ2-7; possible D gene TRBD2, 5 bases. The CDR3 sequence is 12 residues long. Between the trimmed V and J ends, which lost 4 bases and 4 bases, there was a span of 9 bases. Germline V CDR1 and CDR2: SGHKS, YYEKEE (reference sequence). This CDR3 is CASSRDLYEQYF. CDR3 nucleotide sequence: TGTGCCAGCAGCCGGGATTTGTACGAGCAGTACTTC. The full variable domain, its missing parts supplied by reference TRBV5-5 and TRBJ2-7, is DAGVTQSPTHLIKTRGQQVTLRCSPISGHKSVSWYQQVLGQGPQFIFQYYEKEERGRGNFPDRFSARQFPNYSSELNVNALLLGDSALYLCASSRDLYEQYFGPGTRLTVT.

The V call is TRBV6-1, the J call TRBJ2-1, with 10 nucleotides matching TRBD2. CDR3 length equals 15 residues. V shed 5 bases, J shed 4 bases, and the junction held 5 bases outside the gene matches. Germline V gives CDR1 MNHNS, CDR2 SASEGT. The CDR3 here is CASSIKRGGYNEQFF. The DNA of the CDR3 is TGTGCCAGCAGTATAAAGCGGGGGGGATACAATGAGCAGTTCTTC.

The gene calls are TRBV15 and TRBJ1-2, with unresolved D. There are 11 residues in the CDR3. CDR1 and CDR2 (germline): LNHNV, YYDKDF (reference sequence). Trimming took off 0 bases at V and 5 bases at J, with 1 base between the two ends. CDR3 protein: CATSREYGYTF. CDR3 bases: TGTGCCACCAGCAGAGAGTATGGCTACACCTTC.

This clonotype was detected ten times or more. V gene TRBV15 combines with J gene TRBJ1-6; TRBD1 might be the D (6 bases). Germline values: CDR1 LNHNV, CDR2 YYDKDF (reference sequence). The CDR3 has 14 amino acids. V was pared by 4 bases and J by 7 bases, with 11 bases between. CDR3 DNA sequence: TGTGCCACCAGCACGGGGCAGGGGAATTCACCCCTCCACTTT. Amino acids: CATSTGQGNSPLHF.

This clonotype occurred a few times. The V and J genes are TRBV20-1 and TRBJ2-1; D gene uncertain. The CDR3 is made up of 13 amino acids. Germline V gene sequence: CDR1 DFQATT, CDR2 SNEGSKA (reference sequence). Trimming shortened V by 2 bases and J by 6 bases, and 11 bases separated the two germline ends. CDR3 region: CSARSLRANEQFF. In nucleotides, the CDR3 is TGCAGTGCTAGAAGTCTACGGGCCAATGAGCAGTTCTTC.

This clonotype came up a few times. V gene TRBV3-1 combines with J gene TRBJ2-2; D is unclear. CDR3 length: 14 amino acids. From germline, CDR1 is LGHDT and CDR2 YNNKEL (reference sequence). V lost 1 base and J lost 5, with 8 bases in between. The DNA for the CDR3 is TGTGCCAGCAGCCAAGTTGATGTGACCGGGGAGCTGTTTTTT. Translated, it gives CASSQVDVTGELFF.

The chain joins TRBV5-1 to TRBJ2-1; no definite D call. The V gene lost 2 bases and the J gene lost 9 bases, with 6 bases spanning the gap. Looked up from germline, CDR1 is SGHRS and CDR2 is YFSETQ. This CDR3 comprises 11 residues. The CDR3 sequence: CASSFNLEQFF. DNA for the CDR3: TGCGCCAGCAGCTTTAATCTTGAGCAGTTCTTC.

The CDR3 DNA follows: TGTGCCACCAAGGACAGCTTTAAGGGGGAGCAGTACTTC. This translates into CATKDSFKGEQYF. The rearrangement joins TRBV6-1 to TRBJ2-7, with D possibly TRBD1 on 6 matching bases. Trimming pared 10 bases from V and 7 bases from J, leaving 20 bases between. Germline loops: CDR1 MNHNS, CDR2 SASEGT. This CDR3 is 13 amino acids long.

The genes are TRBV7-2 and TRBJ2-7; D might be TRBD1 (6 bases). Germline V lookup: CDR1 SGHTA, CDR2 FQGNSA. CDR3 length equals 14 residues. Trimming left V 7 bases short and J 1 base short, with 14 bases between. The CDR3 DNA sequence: TGTGCCAGCAAACCGGGACAACTATCCTACGAGCAGTACTTC. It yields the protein CASKPGQLSYEQYF.

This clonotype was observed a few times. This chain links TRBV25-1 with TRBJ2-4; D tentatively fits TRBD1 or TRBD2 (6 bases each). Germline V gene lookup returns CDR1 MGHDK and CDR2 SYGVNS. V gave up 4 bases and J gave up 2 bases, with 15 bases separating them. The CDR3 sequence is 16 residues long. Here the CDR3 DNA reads TGTGCCAGCAGTGCTTGGGGGGCCGATACCAAAAACATTCAGTACTTC. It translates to CASSAWGADTKNIQYF.

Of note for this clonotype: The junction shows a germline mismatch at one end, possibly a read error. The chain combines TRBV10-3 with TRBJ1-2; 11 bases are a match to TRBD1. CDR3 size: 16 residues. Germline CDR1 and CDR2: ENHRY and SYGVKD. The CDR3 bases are TGTGCCAGCAGTTACGGGACAGGGGGTACAAACTATGGCTACACCTTC. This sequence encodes CASSYGTGGTNYGYTF.

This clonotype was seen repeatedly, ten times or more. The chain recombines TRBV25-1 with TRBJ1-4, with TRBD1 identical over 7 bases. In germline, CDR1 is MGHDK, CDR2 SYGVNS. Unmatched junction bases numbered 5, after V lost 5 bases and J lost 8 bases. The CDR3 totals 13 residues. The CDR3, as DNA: TGTGCCAGCAGTATTACAGGGGTAGAAAAACTGTTTTTT. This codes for CASSITGVEKLFF.

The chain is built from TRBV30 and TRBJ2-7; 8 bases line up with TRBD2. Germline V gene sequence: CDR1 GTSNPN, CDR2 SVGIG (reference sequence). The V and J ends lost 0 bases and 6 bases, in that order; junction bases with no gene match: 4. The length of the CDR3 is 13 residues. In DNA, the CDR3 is TGTGCCTGGAGTGTACAACGGGAGGGCGAGCAGTACTTC. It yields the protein CAWSVQREGEQYF. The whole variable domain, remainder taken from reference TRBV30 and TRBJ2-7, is SQTIHQWPATLVQPVGSPLSLECTVEGTSNPNLYWYRQAAGRGLQLLFYSVGIGQISSEVPQNLSASRPQDRQFILSSKKLLLSDSGFYLCAWSVQREGEQYFGPGTRLTVT.

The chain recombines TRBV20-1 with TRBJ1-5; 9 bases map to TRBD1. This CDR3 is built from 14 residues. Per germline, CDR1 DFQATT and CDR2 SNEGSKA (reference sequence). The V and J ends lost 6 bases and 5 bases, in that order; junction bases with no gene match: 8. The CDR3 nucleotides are TGCAGTGCGAACCCCGGGGACAGGGATCAGCCCCAGCATTTT. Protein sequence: CSANPGDRDQPQHF.

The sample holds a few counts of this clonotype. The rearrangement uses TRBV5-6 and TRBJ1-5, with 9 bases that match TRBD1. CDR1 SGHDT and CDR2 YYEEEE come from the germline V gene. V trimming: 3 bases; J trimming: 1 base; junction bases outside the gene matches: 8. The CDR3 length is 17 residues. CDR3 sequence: CASSWTGDGRSNQPQHF. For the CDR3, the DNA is TGTGCCAGCAGCTGGACAGGGGACGGTCGGAGCAATCAGCCCCAGCATTTT.

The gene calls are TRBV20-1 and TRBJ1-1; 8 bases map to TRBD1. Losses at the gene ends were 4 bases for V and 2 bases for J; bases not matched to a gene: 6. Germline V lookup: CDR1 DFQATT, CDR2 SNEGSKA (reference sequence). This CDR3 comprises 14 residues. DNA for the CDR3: TGCAGTGCTACCCAGGGGGCACGCAACACTGAAGCTTTCTTT. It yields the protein CSATQGARNTEAFF.